The clone carrying this T cell receptor beta chain was seen at least ten times. Profiled with immunoSEQ multiplex PCR; TCRdb holds only in-frame clones, not every one. Recorded here are 25,000 to 35,000 clones, none singletons. The data derive from a study of T cells after posttransplantation cyclophosphamide. V lost 0 bases to trimming and J lost 7 bases, with 15 bases between them. Germline-derived CDR1 and CDR2 are MRHNA and SNTAGT. CDR3 length: 15 amino acids. This related bone marrow graft donor gave peripheral blood on the day of marrow donation. This clonotype originated in a woman aged 25-40 years in good health and a related stem cell transplant donor. Sequences were obtained from PBMCs. The chain has TRBV6-4 and TRBJ1-2; unclear D gene. As DNA, the CDR3 is TGTGCCAGCAGTGACTCAAGTACGGTCCGGGGTGGCTACACCTTC. It yields the protein CASSDSSTVRGGYTF.